The 8 T cell receptor beta chains below all came from one sample that was sequenced in a study of blood T cell repertoires in COVID-19. Sequencing used immunoSEQ multiplex PCR; TCRdb keeps in-frame clones, though not all of them. The sample has about 100,000 clones, 70% to 90% seen once. The sample consisted of peripheral blood. Receptors were obtained from a woman aged 60-75 years with acute or convalescent COVID-19.

The chain employs TRBV19 and TRBJ2-1; 11 nucleotides match TRBD2. The CDR3 extends over 17 amino acids. Trimming removed 11 bases from V and 3 bases from J; junction bases left unmatched: 15. Germline V gene sequence: CDR1 LNHDA, CDR2 SQIVND (reference sequence). The CDR3 here is CAPQVVAGGPGYNEQFF. The CDR3 bases are TGTGCCCCCCAGGTTGTAGCGGGAGGGCCGGGCTACAATGAGCAGTTCTTC.

The rearrangement links TRBV7-9 to TRBJ1-4, with TRBD1 identical over 8 bases. Germline trimming cut 5 bases from V and 4 bases from J; bases unmatched to any gene: 6. The CDR3 has 15 residues. Germline V gene lookup returns CDR1 SEHNR and CDR2 FQNEAQ (reference sequence). The CDR3 loop reads CASSPPGGFNEKLFF. The DNA for the CDR3 is TGTGCCAGCAGCCCTCCAGGGGGCTTTAATGAAAAACTGTTTTTT.

J is TRBJ1-4 and V is TRBV19; D possibly corresponds to TRBD1 (5 bases). The V end lost 3 bases, the J end lost 2 bases, and 7 bases lay between the germline ends. This CDR3 is built from 14 residues. CDR1 and CDR2 from the germline V gene are LNHDA and SQIVND (reference sequence). CDR3 bases: TGTGCCAGTAGTATCCCAGGGACTAATGAAAAACTGTTTTTT. Amino acids: CASSIPGTNEKLFF.

The chain couples TRBV3-1 (or the pseudogene TRBV3-2) to TRBJ1-3; D is unclear. Germline V gives CDR1 LGHDT, CDR2 YNNKEL (reference sequence). V dropped 4 bases and J dropped 4 bases, with 14 bases sitting between them. The CDR3 runs to 15 residues. CDR3 region: CASSRTHSGGNTIYF. Written as DNA, the CDR3 is TGTGCCAGCAGCCGGACTCATTCGGGAGGAAACACCATATATTTT.

The chain couples TRBV10-1 to TRBJ2-2; 8 bases map to TRBD2. The CDR3 has 17 amino acids. Germline-derived CDR1 and CDR2 are WNHNN and SYGVQD (reference sequence). The V and J ends lost 2 bases and 7 bases, in that order; junction bases with no gene match: 12. For the CDR3, the DNA is TGCGCCAGCAGTGAGAAGGTTGGATGGCTAGCGGGCGGGGAGCTGTTTTTT. As protein: CASSEKVGWLAGGELFF.

The chain joins TRBV27 to TRBJ1-2; D is perhaps TRBD1 (5 bases). Germline V CDR1 and CDR2: MNHEY, SMNVEV (reference sequence). V lost 6 bases and J lost 7, with 18 bases in between. The CDR3 sequence is 14 residues long. CDR3 sequence: CASRRGGESIGYTF. In nucleotides, the CDR3 is TGTGCCAGCAGGCGGGGCGGGGAAAGTATTGGCTACACCTTC.

The chain carries TRBV7-2 and TRBJ1-6, with D uncertain. V was shortened by 4 bases and J by 7 bases, with 14 bases between the two germline ends. The CDR3 sequence is 15 residues long. The V gene's germline CDR1 is SGHTA and CDR2 FQGNSA. The CDR3 region has the DNA TGTGCCAGCAGCTCCCCCCGAGCGAGGAATTCACCCCTCCACTTT. As protein: CASSSPRARNSPLHF.

This clone showed up just a few times. The rearrangement uses TRBV7-3 and TRBJ2-2, with D possibly TRBD1 on 7 matching bases. CDR3 size: 14 residues. V lost 9 bases to trimming and J lost 7 bases, with 18 bases between them. Germline V gene data show CDR1 as SGHTA and CDR2 as FQGTGA. The CDR3 region is CASSRAGGNGELFF. CDR3 bases: TGTGCCAGTTCCCGGGCAGGGGGGAACGGGGAGCTGTTTTTT. The full variable domain, in which reference TRBV7-3 and TRBJ2-2 provide the parts outside the CDR3, is GAGVSQTPSNKVTEKGKYVELRCDPISGHTALYWYRQSLGQGPEFLIYFQGTGAADDSGLPNDRFFAVRPEGSVSTLKIQRTERGDSAVYLCASSRAGGNGELFFGEGSRLTVL.